This T cell receptor beta chain emerged from a study of PD-L1 blockade in urothelial cancer. Study summary: Patients took up atezolizumab at some point between 2014 and 2015 at 1,200 mg intravenously every 3 weeks. Each participant's history included 0 to 3 prior chemotherapy regimens. Counts from blood samples showed a median of 141,255 T cells. Study-level results: It was durable-benefit patients whose tumor-associated blood clones expanded more at 3 weeks.

This CDR3 contains 16 residues. Germline CDR1 and CDR2: SGHRS and YFSETQ. Germline trimming cut 5 bases from V and 0 bases from J; bases unmatched to any gene: 6. Notes on this clone: The target antigen is unknown.

Here immunoSEQ multiplex PCR was the method, and the copy in TCRdb shows in-frame clones only, minus some. The sample has fewer than 35,000 clones, 75% to 90% seen once. The sequence came from a man in his fifties or sixties with urothelial cancer. The sample here was PBMCs, taken around atezolizumab (anti-PD-L1) treatment. The genes are TRBV5-1 and TRBJ2-3; 10 bases agree with TRBD2. The CDR3 DNA reads TGCGCCAGCAGAGATGAGCGGGGGGGGAGCACAGATACGCAGTATTTT. Protein: CASRDERGGSTDTQYF.